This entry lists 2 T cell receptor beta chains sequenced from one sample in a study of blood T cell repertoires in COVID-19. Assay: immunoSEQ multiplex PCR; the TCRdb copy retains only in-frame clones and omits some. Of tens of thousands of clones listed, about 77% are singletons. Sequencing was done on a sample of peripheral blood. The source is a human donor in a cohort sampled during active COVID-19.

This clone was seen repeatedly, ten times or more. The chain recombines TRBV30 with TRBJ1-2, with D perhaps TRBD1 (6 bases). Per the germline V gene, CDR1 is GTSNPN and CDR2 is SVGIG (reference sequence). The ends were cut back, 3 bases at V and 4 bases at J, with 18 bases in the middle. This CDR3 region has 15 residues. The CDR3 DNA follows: TGTGCCTGGAGGAATATTGGACAGCGCTCCTATGGCTACACCTTC. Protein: CAWRNIGQRSYGYTF.

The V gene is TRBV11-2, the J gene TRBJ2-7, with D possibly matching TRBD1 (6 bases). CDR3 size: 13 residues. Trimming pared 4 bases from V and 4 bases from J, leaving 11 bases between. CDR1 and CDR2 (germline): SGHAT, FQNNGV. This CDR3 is CASSSGQIYEQYF. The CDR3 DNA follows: TGTGCCAGCAGCTCCGGACAGATATACGAGCAGTACTTC.